A selection of T cell receptor beta chains follows, all from one sample in a study of T cells after yellow fever vaccination. From the 5' RACE reads, TCRdb called clonotypes with MiXCR, one entry per CDR3 protein. The table has around 73,000 distinct CDR3 sequences, roughly 7.7% seen once. The sequencing here drew on CD8+ T cells sorted from PBMCs, taken on the day of the yellow fever booster vaccination. Source of these receptors: a man aged 30 to 39 who received the YFV17D yellow fever vaccine. The CDR3 runs from the conserved cysteine through the conserved F or W. Each record gives: D gene, clone size, V gene, CDR3 length, J gene, CDR3 protein, CDR3 DNA. D genes are given only for firm matches. Part of the rows lack a size; the others show once, few, many or a class for expanded clones.

>TRBD2|-|TRBV29-1|15|TRBJ2-6
CSALAGISGANVLTF
TGCAGCGCTCTAGCGGGTATCTCTGGGGCCAACGTCCTGACTTTC
>-|few|TRBV4-3|16|TRBJ2-1
CASSQEAGTNYNEQFF
TGCGCCAGCAGCCAAGAAGCCGGGACCAATTACAATGAGCAGTTCTTC
>-|few|TRBV5-4|17|TRBJ2-3
CASGPLRGLRNTDTQYF
TGTGCCAGCGGACCCCTAAGGGGACTTCGAAACACAGATACGCAGTATTTT
>TRBD1|-|TRBV2|15|TRBJ2-1
CASFYGDRGLSEQFF
TGTGCCAGCTTTTACGGGGACAGGGGATTGTCTGAGCAGTTCTTC
>TRBD2|medium-sized|TRBV20-1|18|TRBJ2-3
CSASDTSGTSGSTDTQYF
TGCAGTGCTAGTGACACCTCCGGGACTAGCGGAAGCACAGATACGCAGTATTTT
>-|-|TRBV5-8|10|TRBJ2-7
CASRKGEQYF
TGTGCCAGCAGGAAAGGCGAGCAGTACTTC
>-|many|TRBV7-8|14|TRBJ2-7
CASSWGLSSYEQYF
TGTGCCAGCAGCTGGGGACTGAGCTCCTACGAGCAGTACTTC
>TRBD1|-|TRBV27|14|TRBJ1-2
CASSTVDRAGGYTF
TGTGCCAGCAGTACCGTAGACAGGGCTGGTGGCTACACCTTC
>-|few|TRBV20-1|13|TRBJ1-1
CSANQGLLTEAFF
TGCAGTGCTAACCAGGGGTTATTAACTGAAGCTTTCTTT
>TRBD1|many|TRBV29-1|12|TRBJ2-3
CSVRTGLDTQYF
TGCAGCGTTCGGACAGGGTTAGATACGCAGTATTTT
>-|few|TRBV12-3/TRBV12-4|15|TRBJ2-7
CASSFRRAASFEQYF
TGTGCCAGCAGCTTTCGAAGAGCGGCAAGTTTCGAGCAGTACTTC
>TRBD1|few|TRBV29-1|14|TRBJ2-7
CSVEGQGGIDEQYF
TGCAGCGTCGAGGGACAGGGGGGAATCGACGAGCAGTACTTC
>-|few|TRBV4-3|14|TRBJ2-7
CASSQDFPGGEQYF
TGCGCCAGCAGCCAAGATTTTCCCGGGGGAGAGCAGTACTTC
>-|-|TRBV7-8|15|TRBJ2-7
CASSLFVGESYEQYF
TGTGCCAGCAGCTTATTTGTGGGAGAGAGCTACGAGCAGTACTTC
>-|-|TRBV7-6|15|TRBJ2-5
CASSSGAGSRETQYF
TGTGCCAGCAGCTCCGGAGCGGGCAGCCGGGAGACCCAGTACTTC
>-|-|TRBV23-1|12|TRBJ2-1
CAAEGGPNEQFF
TGCGCCGCGGAGGGGGGTCCGAATGAGCAGTTCTTC
>TRBD1|few|TRBV7-9|16|TRBJ1-4
CASGNRGLATNEKLFF
TGTGCCAGCGGAAACAGGGGATTAGCAACTAATGAAAAACTGTTTTTT
>TRBD1|many|TRBV3-1|15|TRBJ2-1
CASSQRDRNRGEQFF
TGTGCCAGCAGCCAACGGGACAGAAATAGGGGTGAGCAGTTCTTC
>-|many|TRBV29-1|13|TRBJ2-1
CSVASGADNEQFF
TGCAGCGTTGCGTCCGGGGCCGACAATGAGCAGTTCTTC
>-|many|TRBV12-3/TRBV12-4|12|TRBJ2-7
CASSLVVAEQYF
TGTGCCAGCAGTTTGGTAGTTGCCGAGCAGTACTTC
>-|-|TRBV2|15|TRBJ2-6
CASRTGFSGANVLTF
TGTGCCAGCAGAACAGGTTTCTCTGGGGCCAACGTCCTGACTTTC
>-|medium-sized|TRBV4-3|15|TRBJ1-2
CASSQNGEGNYGYTF
TGCGCCAGCAGCCAAAACGGGGAGGGTAACTATGGCTACACCTTC
>-|many|TRBV11-2|11|TRBJ2-1
CASSHYNEQFF
TGTGCCAGCAGCCATTACAATGAGCAGTTCTTC
>TRBD1|few|TRBV24-1|16|TRBJ2-1
CATSDLGTGYGNEQFF
TGTGCCACCAGTGACCTCGGGACAGGGTACGGCAATGAGCAGTTCTTC
>TRBD2|many|TRBV4-2|17|TRBJ2-7
CASSQVGIQREYYEQYF
TGTGCCAGCAGCCAAGTCGGGATTCAGCGGGAGTATTACGAGCAGTACTTC
>-|many|TRBV4-3|14|TRBJ2-5
CASSPNSGQETQYF
TGCGCCAGCAGCCCCAATTCAGGGCAAGAGACCCAGTACTTC
>TRBD2|-|TRBV7-2|14|TRBJ2-7
CASSFSGGTYEQYF
TGTGCCAGCAGCTTCTCCGGGGGGACCTACGAGCAGTACTTC
>TRBD2|-|TRBV27|15|TRBJ2-3
CASSISGGWTDTQYF
TGTGCCAGCAGTATCTCCGGGGGGTGGACAGATACGCAGTATTTT
>TRBD1|many|TRBV27|19|TRBJ1-6
CASSPPRDRGWSYNSPLHF
TGTGCCAGCAGTCCCCCCCGGGACAGGGGATGGTCCTATAATTCACCCCTCCACTTT
>-|few|TRBV12-3/TRBV12-4|12|TRBJ2-1
CASSLAGAEQFF
TGTGCCAGCAGTTTAGCAGGGGCTGAGCAGTTCTTC
>-|many|TRBV15|13|TRBJ2-1
CATSRVQNNEQFF
TGTGCCACCAGCAGAGTTCAGAACAATGAGCAGTTCTTC
>-|few|TRBV7-9|12|TRBJ2-2
CASSLEGRELFF
TGTGCCAGCAGCTTAGAGGGGAGGGAGCTGTTTTTT
>-|many|TRBV9|16|TRBJ1-3
CASSAPGRTAGNTIYF
TGTGCCAGCAGCGCCCCCGGACGGACGGCTGGAAACACCATATATTTT
>-|many|TRBV27|13|TRBJ1-4
CASSLSRTAELFF
TGTGCCAGCAGTTTATCGCGGACAGCGGAACTGTTTTTT
>TRBD1|few|TRBV20-1|13|TRBJ1-5
CSAIRGQTQPQHF
TGCAGTGCAATCAGGGGGCAGACTCAGCCCCAGCATTTT
>TRBD2|few|TRBV2|16|TRBJ2-1
CASSDLLAGEYNEQFF
TGTGCCAGCAGTGATCTTCTAGCGGGGGAATACAATGAGCAGTTCTTC
>-|-|TRBV6-5|12|TRBJ1-2
CASTPDRYGYTF
TGTGCCAGCACCCCGGACAGATATGGCTACACCTTC
>TRBD2|few|TRBV7-9|16|TRBJ2-1
CASSLVAGGPRNEQFF
TGTGCCAGCAGCTTAGTGGCGGGAGGGCCCCGGAATGAGCAGTTCTTC
>-|many|TRBV6-2/TRBV6-3|13|TRBJ2-2
CASAGKTNRELFF
TGTGCCAGCGCTGGAAAAACTAACAGGGAGCTGTTTTTT
>-|many|TRBV27|19|TRBJ2-1
CASSPWTETRPSSYNEQFF
TGTGCCAGCAGTCCATGGACAGAAACGAGACCAAGCTCCTACAATGAGCAGTTCTTC